This entry lists 26 T cell receptor beta chains sequenced from one sample in a study of blood T cell repertoires in COVID-19. Generated by immunoSEQ multiplex PCR, the TCRdb table keeps only in-frame clones and is missing some. The sample lists 180,000 or so clones; 84% were seen once. The sample comprised peripheral blood. The receptor set was obtained from a woman aged 65 to 85 with COVID-19, enrolled during active disease.

The CDR3 coding sequence is TGCGCCAGCAGCGCGGGACAGTACTACAATGAGCAGTTCTTC. Encoded protein: CASSAGQYYNEQFF. V and J are TRBV5-1 and TRBJ2-1; tentatively, D is TRBD1 (7 bases). Trimming took off 4 bases at V and 3 bases at J, with 11 bases between the two ends. Per germline, CDR1 SGHRS and CDR2 YFSETQ. This CDR3 comprises 14 residues. Drawing the rest from reference TRBV5-1 and TRBJ2-1, the complete variable domain is KAGVTQTPRYLIKTRGQQVTLSCSPISGHRSVSWYQQTPGQGLQFLFEYFSETQRNKGNFPGRFSGRQFSNSRSEMNVSTLELGDSALYLCASSAGQYYNEQFFGPGTRLTVL.

The J gene is TRBJ2-5, the V gene TRBV3-1 (or the pseudogene TRBV3-2); no clear D. Germline lookup yields CDR1 LGHDT and CDR2 YNNKEL (reference sequence). V shed 6 bases and J shed 3 bases, with 14 bases lying between them. The CDR3 is made up of 14 amino acids. The CDR3 is CASSYQSSKETQYF. Written as DNA, the CDR3 is TGTGCCAGCAGTTACCAGTCGTCGAAAGAGACCCAGTACTTC.

This clone was observed a handful of times. The CDR3 loop is CASSLADRVESPLHF. DNA for the CDR3: TGTGCCAGCAGTTTAGCGGACAGGGTAGAGTCACCCCTCCACTTT. The chain uses TRBV28 and TRBJ1-6, with TRBD1 identical over 8 bases. Germline CDR1 reads MDHEN; CDR2 reads SYDVKM. The CDR3 is made up of 15 amino acids. Germline trimming cut 2 bases from V and 10 bases from J; bases unmatched to any gene: 7. The full variable domain, completed using reference TRBV28 and TRBJ1-6, is DVKVTQSSRYLVKRTGEKVFLECVQDMDHENMFWYRQDPGLGLRLIYFSYDVKMKEKGDIPEGYSVSREKKERFSLILESASTNQTSMYLCASSLADRVESPLHFGNGTRLTVT.

This chain links TRBV5-1 with TRBJ2-3, with TRBD2 matching 7 bases. Germline V gives CDR1 SGHRS, CDR2 YFSETQ. The CDR3 extends over 15 amino acids. The V segment lost 0 bases and the J segment 3 bases; nucleotides outside the gene matches: 4. The DNA of the CDR3 is TGCGCCAGCAGCTTGGTGGGACTACGTACAGATACGCAGTATTTT. Protein sequence: CASSLVGLRTDTQYF.

V gene TRBV15 combines with J gene TRBJ2-2, with 7 bases aligning to TRBD1. V lost 1 base and J lost 4; bases outside the gene matches: 9. The CDR3 runs 17 residues. Per germline, CDR1 LNHNV and CDR2 YYDKDF (reference sequence). CDR3 coding DNA: TGTGCCACCAGCAGAGGAGGAGGATCAGGGGGCACCGGGGAGCTGTTTTTT. Its translation: CATSRGGGSGGTGELFF.

The chain couples TRBV10-3 to TRBJ2-1; D not certain. The CDR3 length is 13 residues. V was pared by 2 bases and J by 6 bases, with 8 bases between. From germline, CDR1 is ENHRY and CDR2 SYGVKD. The CDR3 bases are TGTGCCATCAGTGAGGAGCCCGGCAATGAGCAGTTCTTC. It encodes CAISEEPGNEQFF.

V usage is TRBV30 and J usage is TRBJ1-5; TRBD1 might be the D (5 bases). The CDR3 length is 11 residues. Trimming shortened V by 2 bases and J by 11 bases, and 10 bases separated the two germline ends. Per germline, CDR1 GTSNPN and CDR2 SVGIG (reference sequence). Here the CDR3 reads CAWSQGEAQHF. CDR3 DNA: TGTGCCTGGAGTCAAGGGGAGGCCCAGCATTTT.

The genes are TRBV19 and TRBJ1-1; D remains unclear. V lost 8 bases and J lost 10, with 14 bases in between. Germline-derived CDR1 and CDR2 are LNHDA and SQIVND (reference sequence). The length of the CDR3 is 11 residues. This CDR3 reads CASHRAGVAFF. In DNA form, the CDR3 reads TGTGCCAGTCATAGGGCCGGGGTAGCTTTCTTT. Full variable domain (remainder filled in from reference TRBV19 and TRBJ1-1): DGGITQSPKYLFRKEGQNVTLSCEQNLNHDAMYWYRQDPGQGLRLIYYSQIVNDFQKGDIAEGYSVSREKKESFPLTVTSAQKNPTAFYLCASHRAGVAFFGQGTRLTVV.

J is TRBJ2-2 and V is TRBV24-1, with TRBD1 identical over 9 bases. Trimming removed 3 bases from V and 4 bases from J; junction bases left unmatched: 5. Germline loops: CDR1 KGHDR, CDR2 SFDVKD. The CDR3 extends over 16 amino acids. In DNA, the CDR3 is TGTGCCACCAGTGATGCGGGACAGGGCGCCACCGGGGAGCTGTTTTTT. Translation gives CATSDAGQGATGELFF.

This clone was found once. The DNA of the CDR3 is TGTGCCAGCGGCTCAGGGACTCTACACACCGGGGAGCTGTTTTTT. Translating gives CASGSGTLHTGELFF. This chain uses TRBV28 with TRBJ2-2; TRBD2 might be the D (6 bases). The germline V gene encodes CDR1 MDHEN and CDR2 SYDVKM. The CDR3 sequence is 15 residues long. V lost 8 bases and J lost 3, with 16 bases in between.

CDR3 loop: CASSLGQYNSPLHF. Written as DNA, the CDR3 is TGTGCCAGTTCACTTGGACAGTATAATTCACCCCTCCACTTT. V and J are TRBV19 and TRBJ1-6; a possible D gene is TRBD1 (6 bases). From germline, CDR1 is LNHDA and CDR2 SQIVND (reference sequence). V dropped 8 bases and J dropped 4 bases, with 12 bases sitting between them. This CDR3 is built from 14 residues.

This clone was recorded once. V is TRBV7-2 and J is TRBJ2-6; 9 nucleotides agree with TRBD1. The CDR3 extends over 16 amino acids. Germline V gene sequence: CDR1 SGHTA, CDR2 FQGNSA. V gave up 4 bases and J gave up 4 bases; unmatched junction bases: 5. CDR3: CASSSQGAAGANVLTF. In DNA, the CDR3 is TGTGCCAGCAGCTCACAGGGGGCAGCAGGGGCCAACGTCCTGACTTTC.

CDR3: CASSQSDTSNEQFF. The CDR3 region has the DNA TGCGCCAGCAGCCAATCGGACACTTCCAATGAGCAGTTCTTC. The chain carries TRBV4-1 and TRBJ2-1, with D possibly TRBD1 on 5 matching bases. This CDR3 contains 14 residues. In germline, CDR1 is MGHRA, CDR2 YSYEKL. V lost 2 bases, J lost 6 bases, and 11 bases lay in between.

The rearrangement uses TRBV30 and TRBJ1-2; 10 bases fit TRBD1. The V gene end was trimmed by 7 bases and the J gene end by 2 bases; junction bases not matched to a gene: 10. The CDR3 contains 15 residues. Germline-derived CDR1 and CDR2 are GTSNPN and SVGIG (reference sequence). CDR3 nucleotides: TGTGCCTTAACCCGCCGGGACAGGGGAAACTATGGCTACACCTTC. Translated: CALTRRDRGNYGYTF.

The rearrangement links TRBV18 to TRBJ2-3, with 8 nucleotides matching TRBD2. Germline V lookup: CDR1 KGHSH, CDR2 LQKENI. With 3 bases clipped from V and 0 bases from J, the junction kept 5 bases outside the gene matches. The CDR3 runs 16 residues. CDR3 nucleotide sequence: TGTGCCAGCTCACCGGGTAGCGGGGATAGCACAGATACGCAGTATTTT. Residues: CASSPGSGDSTDTQYF.

This chain joins TRBV5-5 and TRBJ2-2, with TRBD1 identical over 7 bases. Trimming at V came to 2 bases and at J to 5 bases, leaving 6 bases not matched to a gene. CDR3 size: 15 residues. The V gene's germline CDR1 is SGHKS and CDR2 YYEKEE (reference sequence). CDR3 in amino acids: CASSLQGPRTGELFF. The CDR3 region has the DNA TGTGCCAGCAGCTTACAGGGGCCGAGGACCGGGGAGCTGTTTTTT.

The gene calls are TRBV21-1 and TRBJ1-2. TRBV21-1 is annotated as a pseudogene. CDR3 length equals 14 residues. In DNA form, the CDR3 reads TGTGCCAGCAGCGCCTCCGGGGGAGAAGATGGCTACACCTTC. Its protein is CASSASGGEDGYTF.

The chain carries TRBV11-2 and TRBJ2-3, with TRBD2 matching over 11 bases. Germline lookup yields CDR1 SGHAT and CDR2 FQNNGV. This CDR3 is 17 amino acids long. The junction had 11 bases not matched to a gene; V was cut back by 4 bases and J by 5 bases. CDR3 in DNA: TGTGCCAGCAGCTGGAGGGTCCTAGCGGGAGGAGGAGATACGCAGTATTTT. Protein sequence: CASSWRVLAGGGDTQYF.

The chain employs TRBV28 and TRBJ1-1; D gene uncertain. This CDR3 comprises 14 residues. Deletions cut 5 bases from V and 1 base from J, with 11 bases between. Germline loops: CDR1 MDHEN, CDR2 SYDVKM. The CDR3 loop reads CASSIGITNTEAFF. The DNA of the CDR3 is TGTGCCAGCAGTATCGGTATCACGAACACTGAAGCTTTCTTT.

V gene TRBV19 combines with J gene TRBJ2-7; 14 bases map to TRBD2. CDR1 is LNHDA, CDR2 SQIVND, per germline (reference sequence). The CDR3 extends over 18 amino acids. V trimming: 1 base; J trimming: 2 bases; junction bases outside the gene matches: 7. The CDR3 loop reads CASSIGLAGGRKAYEQYF. CDR3 sequence (DNA): TGTGCCAGTAGTATAGGACTAGCGGGAGGGCGGAAAGCCTACGAGCAGTACTTC.

This clone was recorded a few times. V gene TRBV30 combines with J gene TRBJ2-3, with a possible D match to TRBD2 (5 bases). Trimming cost V 3 bases and J 5 bases, with 21 bases left between them. The germline V gene has CDR1 GTSNPN and CDR2 SVGIG (reference sequence). This CDR3 has 16 residues. The CDR3 coding sequence is TGTGCCTGGAGGGAAAAGACGCTGAGCGGAGGAGATACGCAGTATTTT. Translating gives CAWREKTLSGGDTQYF.

The chain links TRBV19 to TRBJ2-5; D perhaps matches TRBD1 (6 bases). The CDR3 consists of 14 residues. The V gene lost 3 bases and the J gene lost 9 bases, with 17 bases spanning the gap. Per germline, CDR1 LNHDA and CDR2 SQIVND (reference sequence). The CDR3 protein is CASSILGQSVAQYF. Here the CDR3 DNA reads TGTGCCAGTAGTATCCTTGGACAGTCCGTGGCCCAGTACTTC.

The count of this clone is one. The chain recombines TRBV5-1 with TRBJ2-1; TRBD2 agrees at 8 bases. This CDR3 region has 16 residues. CDR1 and CDR2 from the germline V gene are SGHRS and YFSETQ. The trim removed 0 bases at V and 7 bases at J, leaving 9 bases unmatched. CDR3 nucleotide sequence: TGCGCCAGCAGCTTGGCCGTAACTAGCGGAGTGAATGAGCAGTTCTTC. Its translation: CASSLAVTSGVNEQFF.

V is TRBV6-1 and J is TRBJ1-5; 12 nucleotides match TRBD1. The junction had 10 bases not matched to a gene; V was cut back by 2 bases and J by 11 bases. The CDR3 loop spans 16 amino acids. The germline V gene encodes CDR1 MNHNS and CDR2 SASEGT. This chain's CDR3 is CASSEPRDRGLRAQHF. As DNA, the CDR3 is TGTGCCAGCAGTGAACCCCGGGACAGGGGGCTCCGGGCCCAGCATTTT.

CDR3 nucleotide sequence: TGTGCCAGCGGCCCCCAGGGGACGGTTTCTGTTGTTGGAAACACCATATATTTT. This sequence encodes CASGPQGTVSVVGNTIYF. The V call is TRBV28, the J call TRBJ1-3; D possibly corresponds to TRBD1 (6 bases). Trimming removed 8 bases at V and 3 bases at J, with 26 bases between. CDR1 and CDR2 from the germline V gene are MDHEN and SYDVKM. The CDR3 length is 18 residues.

This clone appeared a single time. The V call is TRBV4-2, the J call TRBJ1-6, with a tentative D call TRBD1 (5 bases). The length of the CDR3 is 14 residues. V lost 3 bases and J 10 bases, leaving 13 bases between the germline ends. Germline loops: CDR1 LGHNA, CDR2 YNFKEQ. CDR3 sequence (DNA): TGTGCCAGCAGCCAGGGGCGGTTTAGGTCACCCCTCCACTTT. Protein product: CASSQGRFRSPLHF.